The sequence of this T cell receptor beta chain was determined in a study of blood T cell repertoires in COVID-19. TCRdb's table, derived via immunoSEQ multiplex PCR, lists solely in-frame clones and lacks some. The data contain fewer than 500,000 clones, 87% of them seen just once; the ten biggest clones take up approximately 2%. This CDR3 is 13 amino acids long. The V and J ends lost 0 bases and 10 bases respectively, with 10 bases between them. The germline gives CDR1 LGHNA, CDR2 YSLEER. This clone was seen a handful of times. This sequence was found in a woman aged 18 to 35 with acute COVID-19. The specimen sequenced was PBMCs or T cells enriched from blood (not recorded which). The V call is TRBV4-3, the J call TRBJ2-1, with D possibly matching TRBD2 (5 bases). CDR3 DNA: TGCGCCAGCAGCCAAGATTCGGGGTGGGAGCAGTTCTTC. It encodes CASSQDSGWEQFF.